A single sample gave rise to the 18 T cell receptor beta chains below, sequenced in a study of blood T cell repertoires in COVID-19. Assay: immunoSEQ multiplex PCR; the TCRdb copy retains only in-frame clones and omits some. The table shows roughly 200,000 clones, with roughly 90% occurring only once. Material for sequencing was PBMCs or T cells enriched from blood (not recorded which). These receptors all come from a woman in her 30s who had been exposed to COVID-19.

The gene calls are TRBV6-2 or TRBV6-3 and TRBJ1-1; 7 nucleotides align to TRBD1. J gave up 4 bases and V 5 bases, and 4 bases lay outside the gene matches. This CDR3 is 13 amino acids long. Germline assignment: CDR1 MNHEY and CDR2 SVGEGT. This chain's CDR3 is CASSTDRSTEAFF. The CDR3 DNA reads as TGTGCCAGCAGTACGGACAGGTCCACTGAAGCTTTCTTT.

The rearrangement uses TRBV6-1 and TRBJ1-1, with D unclear. Trimming shortened V by 0 bases and J by 3 bases, and 8 bases separated the two germline ends. The CDR3 is made up of 14 amino acids. Germline-derived CDR1 and CDR2 are MNHNS and SASEGT. CDR3 protein: CASSEASLYTEAFF. DNA for the CDR3: TGTGCCAGCAGTGAAGCAAGCCTCTACACTGAAGCTTTCTTT.

The J gene is TRBJ2-6, the V gene TRBV19; tentatively, D is TRBD2 (5 bases). This CDR3 has 16 residues. V lost 7 bases and J 2 bases, leaving 15 bases between the germline ends. In germline, CDR1 is LNHDA, CDR2 SQIVND (reference sequence). CDR3 loop: CASTPATMAGANVLTF. The CDR3, as DNA: TGTGCCAGTACCCCGGCGACTATGGCTGGGGCCAACGTCCTGACTTTC.

The table lists this clone with a few counts. The CDR3 protein is CASSYSTWESPLHF. The DNA of the CDR3 is TGTGCCAGCAGTTACTCGACATGGGAGTCACCCCTCCACTTT. This chain connects TRBV6-5 to TRBJ1-6; D is uncertain. CDR1 and CDR2 from the germline V gene are MNHEY and SVGAGI. The CDR3 totals 14 residues. Between the trimmed V and J ends, which lost 0 bases and 10 bases, there was a span of 10 bases.

The genes are TRBV12-5 and TRBJ2-3; 11 bases fit TRBD2. Germline V gives CDR1 LGHNT, CDR2 FRNRAP. CDR3 size: 16 residues. V lost 6 bases to trimming and J lost 1 base; unmatched junction nucleotides: 6. The DNA for the CDR3 is TGTGCTAGTGGCCCCGGGGGACTAGCGGGCACAGATACGCAGTATTTT. Translation gives CASGPGGLAGTDTQYF.

This rearrangement joins TRBV5-1 to TRBJ2-7, with 7 bases identical to TRBD2. This CDR3 comprises 14 residues. Trimming cost V 3 bases and J 3 bases; bases outside gene matches: 6. Germline V gives CDR1 SGHRS, CDR2 YFSETQ. The DNA of the CDR3 is TGCGCCAGCAGCTGGGGGGGACGGCGCTACGAGCAGTACTTC. As protein: CASSWGGRRYEQYF.

This chain connects TRBV3-1 (or the pseudogene TRBV3-2) to TRBJ2-3; D remains ambiguous. The CDR3 is made up of 14 amino acids. The ends were cut back, 2 bases at V and 0 bases at J, with 6 bases in the middle. From germline, CDR1 is LGHDT and CDR2 YNNKEL (reference sequence). The chain's CDR3 is CASSQHGSTDTQYF. The CDR3 DNA sequence: TGTGCCAGCAGCCAACACGGGAGCACAGATACGCAGTATTTT.

This sequence joins TRBV27 and TRBJ2-2; 11 bases are a match to TRBD1. CDR3 length: 17 residues. Germline CDR1 and CDR2: MNHEY and SMNVEV (reference sequence). The V segment lost 0 bases and the J segment 6 bases; nucleotides outside the gene matches: 6. The CDR3 bases are TGTGCCAGCAGTTTATCCCCGGGGACAGGGGGTTCCGGGGAGCTGTTTTTT. Translated, it gives CASSLSPGTGGSGELFF.

The chain joins TRBV5-6 to TRBJ1-2; D remains ambiguous. Per germline, CDR1 SGHDT and CDR2 YYEEEE. This CDR3 is 14 amino acids long. The ends were cut back, 0 bases at V and 4 bases at J, with 10 bases in the middle. In DNA form, the CDR3 reads TGTGCCAGCAGCTTGGCGGCGGTGTCCTATGGCTACACCTTC. Its translation is CASSLAAVSYGYTF.

This chain uses TRBV7-3 with TRBJ2-1; weak D call: TRBD1 (6 bases). CDR3 length: 18 amino acids. The V end was cut by 5 bases, the J end by 4 bases, with 24 bases between. Per the germline V gene, CDR1 is SGHTA and CDR2 is FQGTGA. The CDR3 DNA sequence: TGTGCCAGCAGCGACCTCAGGGGACGCGGGCCAATGTACAATGAGCAGTTCTTC. It yields the protein CASSDLRGRGPMYNEQFF. Full variable domain (remainder filled in from reference TRBV7-3 and TRBJ2-1): GAGVSQTPSNKVTEKGKYVELRCDPISGHTALYWYRQSLGQGPEFLIYFQGTGAADDSGLPNDRFFAVRPEGSVSTLKIQRTERGDSAVYLCASSDLRGRGPMYNEQFFGPGTRLTVL.

V is TRBV5-6 and J is TRBJ2-1; 11 bases align to TRBD2. The V segment lost 4 bases and the J segment 6 bases; nucleotides outside the gene matches: 9. CDR1 is SGHDT, CDR2 YYEEEE, per germline. The CDR3 length is 16 residues. The CDR3 here is CASSQLTSGEGNEQFF. CDR3 DNA sequence: TGTGCCAGCAGCCAACTGACTAGCGGGGAGGGCAATGAGCAGTTCTTC.

V gene TRBV5-1 combines with J gene TRBJ1-1; D call uncertain. There are 15 residues in the CDR3. Germline lookup yields CDR1 SGHRS and CDR2 YFSETQ. The ends were cut back, 0 bases at V and 4 bases at J, with 13 bases in the middle. CDR3 in DNA: TGCGCCAGCAGCTTGGCGTTTTTTGAGGGCACTGAAGCTTTCTTT. Translation: CASSLAFFEGTEAFF.

The chain employs TRBV18 and TRBJ2-7; D is undetermined. Per germline, CDR1 KGHSH and CDR2 LQKENI. The CDR3 is 13 residues long. The V gene lost 2 bases and the J gene lost 1 base, with 6 bases spanning the gap. CDR3 DNA: TGTGCCAGCTCACCATCCAGGTCCTACGAGCAGTACTTC. Translating it yields CASSPSRSYEQYF.

The chain has TRBV27 and TRBJ1-5; no reliable D call. Trimming removed 5 bases at V and 1 base at J, with 12 bases between. CDR1 is MNHEY, CDR2 SMNVEV, per germline (reference sequence). The CDR3 loop spans 15 amino acids. This CDR3 is CASSGLGGSNQPQHF. The CDR3 nucleotides read TGTGCCAGCAGTGGACTCGGTGGGAGCAATCAGCCCCAGCATTTT.

This clone appeared once. The CDR3 region has the DNA TGTGCCAGCGGCAAACCGGGGGAAAAACTGTTTTTT. Its translation is CASGKPGEKLFF. The chain uses TRBV3-1 (or the pseudogene TRBV3-2) and TRBJ1-4; D ambiguous. Trimming took 8 bases from V and 8 from J, leaving 12 bases between them. The CDR3 spans 12 residues. Looked up from germline, CDR1 is LGHDT and CDR2 is YNNKEL (reference sequence).

The genes are TRBV7-8 and TRBJ1-2, with 8 bases aligning to TRBD1. Germline V gene lookup returns CDR1 SGHVS and CDR2 FQNEAQ. V shed 2 bases and J 5 bases; nucleotides not matched to a gene: 13. The CDR3 consists of 17 residues. The CDR3, as DNA: TGTGCCAGCAGCTTATCTAACAGGGGGGTGAGCGGTTATGGCTACACCTTC. Translation gives CASSLSNRGVSGYGYTF.

J is TRBJ1-4 and V is TRBV27, with D tentatively TRBD1 (6 bases). CDR1 and CDR2 (germline): MNHEY, SMNVEV (reference sequence). The V end lost 8 bases, the J end lost 11 bases, and 18 bases lay between the germline ends. This CDR3 comprises 13 residues. CDR3 coding DNA: TGTGCCAGCGGTAGGGGGACGAGGCAGAAACTGTTTTTT. Its protein is CASGRGTRQKLFF.

The chain employs TRBV4-1 and TRBJ1-1; 8 bases map to TRBD1. The junction had 7 bases not matched to a gene; V was cut back by 3 bases and J by 1 base. The CDR3 consists of 16 residues. Germline assignment: CDR1 MGHRA and CDR2 YSYEKL. Written as DNA, the CDR3 is TGCGCCAGCAGCCAGCCAGGGGGCTCGGAGAACACTGAAGCTTTCTTT. It translates to CASSQPGGSENTEAFF.